This T cell receptor beta chain was observed in a study of T cells in Graves' hyperthyroidism and ophthalmopathy. Findings of the study overall: Clonotypes that were expanded in thyroid above 0.001 mostly appeared in blood too.

The TCR beta CDR3 regions underwent amplification using RNA transcripts as the source. Researchers ran a first-round RT-PCR on the TCR CDR3 using the HTBI primer set. MiXCR, applied by TCRdb to the multiplex PCR reads, yields one record per CDR3 protein. The sample has a few hundred thousand distinct CDR3 sequences, about 16% seen once. Note on this clonotype: Its antigen is still unknown. This may be a read error: a much more frequent sequence differs by one nucleotide.

CDR3 length: 15 residues. Germline V gives CDR1 SNHLY, CDR2 FYNNEI. The sequencing input was blood. The gene calls are TRBV2 and TRBJ2-1; 12 bases fit TRBD2. This TCR was sampled from a woman younger than 45 with Graves' ophthalmopathy. The CDR3 loop is CVSRTTSGSFSEQFF. CDR3 nucleotide sequence: TGTGTCAGCAGAACGACTAGCGGGAGTTTTAGTGAGCAGTTCTTC.